This TCR beta chain was captured by sequencing in a study of T cells in Graves' hyperthyroidism and ophthalmopathy. Study findings and constraints: Model output signaled ophthalmopathy a median about seven months ahead of onset.

Amplified regions were TCR beta CDR3 sequences from RNA transcripts. HTBI primers were the set used in a first-round RT-PCR of the TCR CDR3. MiXCR, applied by TCRdb to the multiplex PCR reads, yields one record per CDR3 protein. The sample consists of under 300,000 distinct CDR3 sequences, approximately 12% of them appearing once. Hyperthyroidism was newly diagnosed in patients aged 18 to 65 (duration under 2 months). Fresh 10 ml peripheral blood yielded PBMCs. Germline loops: CDR1 DFQATT, CDR2 SNEGSKA (reference sequence). This CDR3 is 16 amino acids long. The V and J ends lost 6 bases and 6 bases, in that order; junction bases with no gene match: 16. This clonotype was seen only a few times. Its cognate antigen is unknown.

The clonotype was recovered from a woman aged 25 to 45 with Graves' hyperthyroidism that later progressed to Graves' ophthalmopathy. Sequences were obtained from blood. V and J are TRBV20-1 and TRBJ1-5; TRBD1 matches 8 bases. The chain's CDR3 is CSALNRDRSFFQPQHF. In DNA, the CDR3 is TGCAGTGCCTTGAACCGGGACAGGTCTTTTTTTCAGCCCCAGCATTTT.